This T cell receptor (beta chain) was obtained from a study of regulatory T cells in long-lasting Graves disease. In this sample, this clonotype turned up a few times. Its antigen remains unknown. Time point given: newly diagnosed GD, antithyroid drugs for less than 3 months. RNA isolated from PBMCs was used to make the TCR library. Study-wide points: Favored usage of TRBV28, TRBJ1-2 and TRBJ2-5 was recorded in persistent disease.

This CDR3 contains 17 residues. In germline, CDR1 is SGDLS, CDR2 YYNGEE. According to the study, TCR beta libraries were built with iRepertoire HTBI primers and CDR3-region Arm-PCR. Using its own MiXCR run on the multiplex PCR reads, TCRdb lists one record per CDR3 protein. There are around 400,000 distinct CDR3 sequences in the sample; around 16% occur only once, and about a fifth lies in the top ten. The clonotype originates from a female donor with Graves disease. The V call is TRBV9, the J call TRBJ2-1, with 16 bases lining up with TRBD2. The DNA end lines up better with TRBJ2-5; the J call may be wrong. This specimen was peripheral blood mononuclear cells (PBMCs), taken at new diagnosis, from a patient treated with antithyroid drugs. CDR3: CASSPGTSGGGRETQYF. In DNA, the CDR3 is TGTGCCAGCAGCCCCGGGACTAGCGGGGGGGGCAGGGAGACCCAGTACTTC.